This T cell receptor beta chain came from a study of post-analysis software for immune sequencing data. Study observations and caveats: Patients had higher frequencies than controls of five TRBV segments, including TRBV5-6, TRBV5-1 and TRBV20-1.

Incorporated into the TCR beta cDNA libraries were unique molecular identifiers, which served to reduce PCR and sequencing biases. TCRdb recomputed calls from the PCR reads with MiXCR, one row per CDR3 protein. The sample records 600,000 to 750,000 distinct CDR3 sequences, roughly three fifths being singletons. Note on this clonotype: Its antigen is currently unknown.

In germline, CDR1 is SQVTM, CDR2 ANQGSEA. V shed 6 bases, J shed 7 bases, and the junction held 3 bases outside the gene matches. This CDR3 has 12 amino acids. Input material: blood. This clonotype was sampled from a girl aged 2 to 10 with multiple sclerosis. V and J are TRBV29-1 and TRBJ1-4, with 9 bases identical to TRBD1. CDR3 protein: CSVDRGGEKLFF. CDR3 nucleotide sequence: TGCAGCGTGGACAGGGGAGGTGAAAAACTGTTTTTT.